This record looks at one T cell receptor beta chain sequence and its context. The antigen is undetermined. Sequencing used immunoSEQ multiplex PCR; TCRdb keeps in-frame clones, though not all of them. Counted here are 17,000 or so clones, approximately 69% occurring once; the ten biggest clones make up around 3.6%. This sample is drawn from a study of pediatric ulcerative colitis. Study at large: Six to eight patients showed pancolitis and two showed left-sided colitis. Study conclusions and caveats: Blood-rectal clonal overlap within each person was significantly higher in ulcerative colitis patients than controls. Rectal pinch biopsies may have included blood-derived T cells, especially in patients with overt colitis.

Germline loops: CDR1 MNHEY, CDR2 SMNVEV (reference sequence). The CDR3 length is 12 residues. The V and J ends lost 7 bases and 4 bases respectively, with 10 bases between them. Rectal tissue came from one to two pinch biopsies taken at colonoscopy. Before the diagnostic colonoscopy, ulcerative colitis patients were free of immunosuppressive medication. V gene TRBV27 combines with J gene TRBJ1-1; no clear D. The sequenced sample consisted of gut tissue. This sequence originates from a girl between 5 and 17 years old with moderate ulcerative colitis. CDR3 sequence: CASKTGITEAFF. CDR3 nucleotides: TGTGCCAGCAAGACGGGGATCACTGAAGCTTTCTTT.